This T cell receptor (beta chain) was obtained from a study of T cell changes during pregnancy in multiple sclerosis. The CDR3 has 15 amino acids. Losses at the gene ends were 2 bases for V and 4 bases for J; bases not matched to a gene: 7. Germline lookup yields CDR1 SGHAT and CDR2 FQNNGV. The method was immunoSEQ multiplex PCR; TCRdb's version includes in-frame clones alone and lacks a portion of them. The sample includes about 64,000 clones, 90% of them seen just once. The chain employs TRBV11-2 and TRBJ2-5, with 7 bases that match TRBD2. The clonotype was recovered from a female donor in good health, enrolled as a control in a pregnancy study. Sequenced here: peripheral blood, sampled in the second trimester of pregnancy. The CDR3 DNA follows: TGTGCCAGCAGCTTAACCCAGCGGGATGCAGAGACCCAGTACTTC. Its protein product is CASSLTQRDAETQYF.